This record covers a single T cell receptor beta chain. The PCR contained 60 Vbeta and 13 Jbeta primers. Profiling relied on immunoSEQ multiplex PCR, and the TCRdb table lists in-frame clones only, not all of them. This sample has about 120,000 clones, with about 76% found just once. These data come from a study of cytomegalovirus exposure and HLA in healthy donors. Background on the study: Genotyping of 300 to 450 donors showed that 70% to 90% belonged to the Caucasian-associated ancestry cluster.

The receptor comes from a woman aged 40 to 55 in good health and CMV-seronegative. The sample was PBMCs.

The CDR3 DNA is TGTGCCAGCAGCTTAGACAGGGTAATTTACGAGCAGTACTTC. It translates to CASSLDRVIYEQYF. The J gene is TRBJ2-7, the V gene TRBV7-2; perhaps TRBD1 as D (6 bases). Between the trimmed V and J ends, which lost 1 base and 4 bases, there was a span of 11 bases. This CDR3 is built from 14 residues. Germline-derived CDR1 and CDR2 are SGHTA and FQGNSA.